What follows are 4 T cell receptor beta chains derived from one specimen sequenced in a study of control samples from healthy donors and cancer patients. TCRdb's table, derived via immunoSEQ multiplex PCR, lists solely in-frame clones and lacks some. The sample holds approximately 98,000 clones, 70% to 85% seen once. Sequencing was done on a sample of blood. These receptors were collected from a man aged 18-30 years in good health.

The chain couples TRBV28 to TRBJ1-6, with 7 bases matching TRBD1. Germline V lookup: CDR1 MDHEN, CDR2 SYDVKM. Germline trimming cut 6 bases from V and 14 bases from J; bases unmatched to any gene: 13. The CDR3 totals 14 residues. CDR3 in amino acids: CASRIGDRVLTLHF. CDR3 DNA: TGTGCCAGCAGAATAGGAGACAGGGTTTTGACCCTCCACTTT. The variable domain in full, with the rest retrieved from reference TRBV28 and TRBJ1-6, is DVKVTQSSRYLVKRTGEKVFLECVQDMDHENMFWYRQDPGLGLRLIYFSYDVKMKEKGDIPEGYSVSREKKERFSLILESASTNQTSMYLCASRIGDRVLTLHFGNGTRLTVT.

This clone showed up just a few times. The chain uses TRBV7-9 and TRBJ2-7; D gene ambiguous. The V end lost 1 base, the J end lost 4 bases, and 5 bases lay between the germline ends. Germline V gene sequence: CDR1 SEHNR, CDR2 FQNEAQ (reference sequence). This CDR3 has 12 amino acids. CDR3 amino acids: CASSLVGYEQYF. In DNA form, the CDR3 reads TGTGCCAGCAGCTTAGTAGGGTACGAGCAGTACTTC.

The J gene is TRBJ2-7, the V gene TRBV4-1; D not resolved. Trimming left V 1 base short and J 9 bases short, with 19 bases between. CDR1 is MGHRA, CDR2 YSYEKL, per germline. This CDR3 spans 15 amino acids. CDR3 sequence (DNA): TGCGCCAGCAGCCAAGTACCCGCCTCAAGTTCTGTGCAGTACTTC. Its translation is CASSQVPASSSVQYF.

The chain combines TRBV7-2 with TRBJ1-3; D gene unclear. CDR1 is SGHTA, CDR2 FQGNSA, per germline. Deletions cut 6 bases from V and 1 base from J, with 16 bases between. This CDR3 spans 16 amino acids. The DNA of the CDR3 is TGTGCCAGCAGTTTGTCAGGAGCGAAATCTGGAAACACCATATATTTT. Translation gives CASSLSGAKSGNTIYF.